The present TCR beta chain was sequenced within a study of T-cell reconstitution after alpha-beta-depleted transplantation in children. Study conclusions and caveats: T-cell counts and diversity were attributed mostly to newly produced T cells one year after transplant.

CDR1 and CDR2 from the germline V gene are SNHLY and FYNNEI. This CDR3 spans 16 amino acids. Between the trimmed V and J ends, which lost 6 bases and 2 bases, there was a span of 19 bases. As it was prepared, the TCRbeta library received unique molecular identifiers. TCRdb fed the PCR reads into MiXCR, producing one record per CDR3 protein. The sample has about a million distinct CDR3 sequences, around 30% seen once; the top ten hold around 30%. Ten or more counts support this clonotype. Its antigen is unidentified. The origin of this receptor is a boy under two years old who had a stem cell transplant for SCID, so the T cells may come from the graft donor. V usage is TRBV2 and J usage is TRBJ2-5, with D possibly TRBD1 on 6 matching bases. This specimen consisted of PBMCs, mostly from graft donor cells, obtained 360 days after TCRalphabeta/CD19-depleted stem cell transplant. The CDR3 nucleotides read TGTGCCAGCAGGAACATGGGACATATCTATCAAGAGACCCAGTACTTC. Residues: CASRNMGHIYQETQYF.